The rows below give T cell receptor beta chains drawn from one sample of a study of cytomegalovirus exposure and HLA in healthy donors. Data came from immunoSEQ multiplex PCR; TCRdb stores just in-frame clones and leaves some out. The repertoire holds 150,000 to 200,000 clones, around four fifths seen once, with around 4.3% in the top ten. The sample comprised PBMCs. Every receptor here comes from a man between 45 and 60 years old in good health and CMV-seropositive. Both conserved end residues are part of each CDR3. Each record gives: CDR3 length, D gene, V gene, J gene, CDR3 protein, CDR3 DNA. The D gene is left open where the match is weak.

length: 16
D: .
V: TRBV4-2
J: TRBJ1-2
CDR3: CASSQDIGVGGSGYTF
DNA: TGTGCCAGCAGCCAAGATATCGGGGTAGGGGGAAGTGGCTACACCTTC

length: 15
D: TRBD1
V: TRBV7-9
J: TRBJ1-1
CDR3: CASSLEGQPNTEAFF
DNA: TGTGCCAGCAGCTTAGAGGGACAGCCGAACACTGAAGCTTTCTTT

length: 11
D: .
V: TRBV9
J: TRBJ2-3
CDR3: CASSAGDTQYF
DNA: TGTGCCAGCAGCGCGGGAGATACGCAGTATTTT

length: 14
D: TRBD1
V: TRBV28
J: TRBJ2-3
CDR3: CASSETGGADTQYF
DNA: TGTGCCAGCAGTGAAACAGGGGGCGCGGATACGCAGTATTTT

length: 11
D: .
V: TRBV5-5
J: TRBJ1-1
CDR3: CASSLNTEAFF
DNA: TGTGCCAGCAGCCTCAACACTGAAGCTTTCTTT

length: 12
D: .
V: TRBV6-1
J: TRBJ2-1
CDR3: CASRRAGNEQFF
DNA: TGTGCCAGCAGGCGGGCGGGCAATGAGCAGTTCTTC

length: 13
D: TRBD2
V: TRBV5-1
J: TRBJ2-1
CDR3: CASNLAGLYEQFF
DNA: TGCGCCAGCAATCTAGCGGGGCTTTATGAGCAGTTCTTC

length: 9
D: .
V: TRBV4-3
J: TRBJ1-2
CDR3: CAPGWGYTF
DNA: TGCGCCCCCGGGTGGGGCTACACCTTC

length: 14
D: TRBD1
V: TRBV25-1
J: TRBJ1-4
CDR3: CASSRTGGKEKLFF
DNA: TGTGCCAGCAGCCGGACAGGGGGCAAAGAAAAACTGTTTTTT

length: 16
D: .
V: TRBV4-2
J: TRBJ1-1
CDR3: CASSQDLAAMNTEAFF
DNA: TGTGCCAGCAGCCAAGATTTGGCAGCGATGAACACTGAAGCTTTCTTT

length: 15
D: .
V: TRBV19
J: TRBJ1-6
CDR3: CASSIMAAYNSPLHF
DNA: TGTGCCAGTAGTATAATGGCAGCCTATAATTCACCCCTCCACTTT